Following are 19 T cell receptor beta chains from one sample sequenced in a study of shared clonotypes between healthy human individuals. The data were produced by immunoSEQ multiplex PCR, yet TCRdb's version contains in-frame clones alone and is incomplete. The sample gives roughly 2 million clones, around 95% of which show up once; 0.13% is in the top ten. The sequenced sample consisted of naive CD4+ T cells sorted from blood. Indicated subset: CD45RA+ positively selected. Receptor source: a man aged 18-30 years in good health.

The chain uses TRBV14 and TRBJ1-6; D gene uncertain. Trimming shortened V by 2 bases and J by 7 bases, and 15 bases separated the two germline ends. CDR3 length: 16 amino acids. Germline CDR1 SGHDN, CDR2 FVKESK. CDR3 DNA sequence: TGTGCCAGCAGCCAACTTAATATCAGGTTCAATTCACCCCTCCACTTT. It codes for CASSQLNIRFNSPLHF.

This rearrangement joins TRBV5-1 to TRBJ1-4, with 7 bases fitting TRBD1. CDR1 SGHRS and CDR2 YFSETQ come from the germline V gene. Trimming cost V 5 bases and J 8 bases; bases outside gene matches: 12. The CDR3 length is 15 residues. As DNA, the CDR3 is TGCGCCAGCAGTCGTGCCGGGGACAGTGGAGAAAAACTGTTTTTT. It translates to CASSRAGDSGEKLFF. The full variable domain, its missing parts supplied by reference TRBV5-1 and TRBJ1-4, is KAGVTQTPRYLIKTRGQQVTLSCSPISGHRSVSWYQQTPGQGLQFLFEYFSETQRNKGNFPGRFSGRQFSNSRSEMNVSTLELGDSALYLCASSRAGDSGEKLFFGSGTQLSVL.

The DNA for the CDR3 is TGTGCCTGGCGCAGGGGAAGTTCACCCCTCCACTTT. Its protein is CAWRRGSSPLHF. The chain has TRBV30 and TRBJ1-6, with D perhaps TRBD1 (6 bases). The CDR3 extends over 12 amino acids. Germline assignment: CDR1 GTSNPN and CDR2 SVGIG (reference sequence). V lost 5 bases, J lost 9 bases, and 11 bases lay in between.

The CDR3 DNA reads as TGTGCCAGCATTTGGGTTTCCACCTTGAACACTGAAGCTTTCTTT. Its protein product is CASIWVSTLNTEAFF. This sequence joins TRBV5-8 and TRBJ1-1, with unresolved D. The length of the CDR3 is 15 residues. Trimming took 6 bases from V and 0 from J, leaving 15 bases between them. Germline V CDR1 and CDR2: SGHTS, YDEGEE.

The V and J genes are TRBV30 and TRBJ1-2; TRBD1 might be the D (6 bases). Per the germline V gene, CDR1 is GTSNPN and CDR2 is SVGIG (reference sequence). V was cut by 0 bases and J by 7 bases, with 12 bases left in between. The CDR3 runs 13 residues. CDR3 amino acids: CAWSVGGNGGYTF. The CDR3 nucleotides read TGTGCCTGGAGTGTAGGGGGGAATGGTGGCTACACCTTC.

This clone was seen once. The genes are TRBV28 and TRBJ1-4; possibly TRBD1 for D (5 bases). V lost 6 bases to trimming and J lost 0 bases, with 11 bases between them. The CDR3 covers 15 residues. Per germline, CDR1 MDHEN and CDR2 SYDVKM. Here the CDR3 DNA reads TGTGCCAGCAGACCTACAGGAACAACTAATGAAAAACTGTTTTTT. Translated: CASRPTGTTNEKLFF. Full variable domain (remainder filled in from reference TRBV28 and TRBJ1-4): DVKVTQSSRYLVKRTGEKVFLECVQDMDHENMFWYRQDPGLGLRLIYFSYDVKMKEKGDIPEGYSVSREKKERFSLILESASTNQTSMYLCASRPTGTTNEKLFFGSGTQLSVL.

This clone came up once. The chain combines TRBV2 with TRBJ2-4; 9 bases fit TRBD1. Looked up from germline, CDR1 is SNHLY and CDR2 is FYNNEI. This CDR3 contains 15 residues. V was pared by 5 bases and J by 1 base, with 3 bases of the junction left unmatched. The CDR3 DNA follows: TGTGCCAGCAGTCGGACAGGGGACGCCAAAAACATTCAGTACTTC. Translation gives CASSRTGDAKNIQYF.

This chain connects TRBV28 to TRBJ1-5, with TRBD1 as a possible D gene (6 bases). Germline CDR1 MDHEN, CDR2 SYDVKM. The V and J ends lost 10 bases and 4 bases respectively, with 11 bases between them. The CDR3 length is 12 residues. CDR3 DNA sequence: TGTGCCACCGCGGACAGTAATCAGCCCCAGCATTTT. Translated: CATADSNQPQHF.

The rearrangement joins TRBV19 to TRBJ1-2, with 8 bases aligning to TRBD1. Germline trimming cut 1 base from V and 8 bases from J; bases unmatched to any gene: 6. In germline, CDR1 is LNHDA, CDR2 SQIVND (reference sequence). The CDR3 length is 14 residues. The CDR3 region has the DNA TGTGCCAGTAGTATAGCGGGACAGGCGTTGGGCTACACCTTC. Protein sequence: CASSIAGQALGYTF.

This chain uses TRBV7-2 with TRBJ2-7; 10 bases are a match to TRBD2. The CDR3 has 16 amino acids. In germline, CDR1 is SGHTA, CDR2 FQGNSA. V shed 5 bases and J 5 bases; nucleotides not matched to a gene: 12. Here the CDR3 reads CASSPTSSGSPNEQYF. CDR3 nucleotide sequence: TGTGCCAGCAGCCCGACCTCTAGCGGGAGCCCCAACGAGCAGTACTTC.

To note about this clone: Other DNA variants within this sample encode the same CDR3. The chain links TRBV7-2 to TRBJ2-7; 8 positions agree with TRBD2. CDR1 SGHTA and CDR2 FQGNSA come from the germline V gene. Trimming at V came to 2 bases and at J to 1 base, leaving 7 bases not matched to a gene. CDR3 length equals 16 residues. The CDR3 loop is CASSLLVGRASYEQYF. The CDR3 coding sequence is TGTGCCAGCAGCTTACTAGTCGGGAGGGCTTCCTACGAGCAGTACTTC.

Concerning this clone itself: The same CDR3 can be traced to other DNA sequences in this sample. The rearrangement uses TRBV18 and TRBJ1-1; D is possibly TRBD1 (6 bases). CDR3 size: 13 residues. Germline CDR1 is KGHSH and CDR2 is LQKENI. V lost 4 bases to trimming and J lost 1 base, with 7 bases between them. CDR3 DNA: TGTGCCAGCTCACGGACAGAGAACACTGAAGCTTTCTTT. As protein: CASSRTENTEAFF. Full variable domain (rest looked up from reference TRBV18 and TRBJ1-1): NAGVMQNPRHLVRRRGQEARLRCSPMKGHSHVYWYRQLPEEGLKFMVYLQKENIIDESGMPKERFSAEFPKEGPSILRIQQVVRGDSAAYFCASSRTENTEAFFGQGTRLTVV.

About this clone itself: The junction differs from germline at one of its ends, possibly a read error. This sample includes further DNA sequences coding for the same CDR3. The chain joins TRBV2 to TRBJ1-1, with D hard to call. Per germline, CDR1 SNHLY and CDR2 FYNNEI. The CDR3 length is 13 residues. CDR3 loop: CASSDLVSTEAFF. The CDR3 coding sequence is TGTGCCAGCAGTGATTTAGTTAGCACTGAAGCTTTTTTT.

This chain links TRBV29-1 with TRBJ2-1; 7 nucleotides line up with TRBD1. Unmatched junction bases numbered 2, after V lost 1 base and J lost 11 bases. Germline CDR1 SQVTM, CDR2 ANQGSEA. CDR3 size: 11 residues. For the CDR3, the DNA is TGCAGCGTTGAAGGGACAGGAAAGCAGTTCTTC. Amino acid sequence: CSVEGTGKQFF.

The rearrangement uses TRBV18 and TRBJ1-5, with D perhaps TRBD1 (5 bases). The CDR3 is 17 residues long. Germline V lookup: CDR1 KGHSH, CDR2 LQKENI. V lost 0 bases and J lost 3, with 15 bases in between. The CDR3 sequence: CASSPPYGGVDNQPQHF. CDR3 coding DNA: TGTGCCAGCTCACCACCCTACGGGGGGGTAGACAATCAGCCCCAGCATTTT. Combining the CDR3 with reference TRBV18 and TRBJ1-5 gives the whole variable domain NAGVMQNPRHLVRRRGQEARLRCSPMKGHSHVYWYRQLPEEGLKFMVYLQKENIIDESGMPKERFSAEFPKEGPSILRIQQVVRGDSAAYFCASSPPYGGVDNQPQHFGDGTRLSIL.

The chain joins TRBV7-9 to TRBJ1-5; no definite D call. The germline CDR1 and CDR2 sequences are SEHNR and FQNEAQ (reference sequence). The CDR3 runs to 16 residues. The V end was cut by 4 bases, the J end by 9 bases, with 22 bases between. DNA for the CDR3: TGTGCCAGCAGCTCAGGAGGTGGAACACGACCAGGGCCCCAGCATTTT. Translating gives CASSSGGGTRPGPQHF.

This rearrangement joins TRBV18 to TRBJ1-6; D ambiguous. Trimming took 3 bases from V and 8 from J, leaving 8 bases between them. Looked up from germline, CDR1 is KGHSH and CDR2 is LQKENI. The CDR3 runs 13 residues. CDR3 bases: TGTGCCAGCTCACCCAGACGAGATTCACCCCTCCACTTT. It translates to CASSPRRDSPLHF.

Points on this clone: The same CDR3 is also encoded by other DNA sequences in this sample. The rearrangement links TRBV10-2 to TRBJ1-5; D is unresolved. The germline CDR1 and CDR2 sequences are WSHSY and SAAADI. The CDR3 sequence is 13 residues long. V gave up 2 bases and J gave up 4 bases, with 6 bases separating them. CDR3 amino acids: CASSESGNQPQHF. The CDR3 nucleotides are TGCGCCAGCAGTGAGAGCGGAAATCAGCCCCAGCATTTT.

For the CDR3, the DNA is TGTGCCAGCAGCGCTGGGACAGGGGGCAACTATGGCTACACCTTC. Its protein product is CASSAGTGGNYGYTF. The V and J genes are TRBV6-4 and TRBJ1-2; 12 nucleotides agree with TRBD1. With V trimmed by 6 bases and J by 2 bases, 4 bases remained unmatched. Germline-derived CDR1 and CDR2 are MRHNA and SNTAGT. CDR3 length: 15 amino acids.